This T cell receptor (beta chain) came from a study of cytomegalovirus exposure and HLA in healthy donors (dated by TCRdb to the late 2010s). Regarding the research as a whole: An earlier analysis of roughly 610 of the donors reported 276 Gb of sequence data and 117 million unique TCR beta sequences obtained from around 170 million T cells. An early release that covered roughly 600 HLA-typed donors contained 250 to 350 gigabases of sequencing data and 70 million to 100 million unique TCR sequences. Typing coverage differed by locus: A, B, C, DRB1 and DQB1 were typed in roughly 620-630 donors, DQA1 in about 500, DPA1 in around 600, and DPB1 in just under 490. The study used immunosequencing to profile the T cell repertoires of 670 or so subjects and linked those repertoires to cytomegalovirus serostatus. The study was designed to test whether signatures of past pathogen exposure could be identified by cataloging public T cell receptors. Donor age, sex, ethnicity and CMV serostatus were compiled alongside the repertoire data. HLA typing covered class I and class II loci at four-digit resolution. Because of strong linkage in the cohort, roughly five DR-DQ haplotypes were treated as single units for association and clustering. Along with the roughly 670-subject first cohort, a separate validation cohort of over 90 different subjects was used. Rather than drawing on any new phenotypic data, the later analysis identified candidate immune exposures from TCR beta sequences and the way those sequences occurred across donors. To decide whether each TCR beta V gene segment behaved as functional or pseudogenic, an earlier analysis of some 600 of the donors relied on high-throughput TCR beta sequencing. All discovery cohort repertoires had been generated on a single sequencing platform. Among the approximately 400 genotyped donors, approximately 82% belonged to the genetic ancestry cluster associated with self-reported Caucasian donors. To predict cytomegalovirus infection status, the study combined high-throughput TCR immunosequencing, statistical association of individual TCRs with disease status, and machine learning. Across approximately 420 genotyped donors of the cohort, an average of approximately 220,000 unique TCR beta nucleotide sequences per donor were sequenced, and roughly 17% of those sequences were non-productive. A later analysis re-analyzed previously published TCR beta repertoires from 666 donors and added high-resolution HLA genotyping to study TCR occurrence patterns. Genome-wide SNP genotypes for about 65% of the 666 donors were used in a later genetic analysis, which treated that subset as a discovery cohort. Study-level results and caveats: Three of the identified cytomegalovirus-associated TCR beta chains were confirmed in vitro to be specific for cytomegalovirus antigens. Because HLA typing was missing for some donors at each locus, association tests included only the typed subset. Linkage disequilibrium might explain the correlated functional status among segregating V segments, but an unknown experimental factor could not be excluded. In both the original and validation cohorts, the classifier was reported to diagnose cytomegalovirus status with high specificity and sensitivity. The study gave a list of 150 to 200 TCR beta chains associated with cytomegalovirus. In a later genetic analysis, a missense DCLRE1C variant was associated with V-gene and J-gene trimming of TCR beta chains, and the association was replicated in an independent cohort. This cohort had only TCR beta chains sequenced, and the lack of alpha or paired-chain data limited which features could be detected. A later analysis found that TCR association rates varied across HLA loci, with DRB1 alleles showing the most associated TCRs and HLA-C alleles the fewest. A later genetic analysis reported fewer N-insertions in productive TCRs among donors in an Asian-associated ancestry cluster than the roughly 650-donor mean. In a later analysis, most CMV-associated TCR beta chains were found to appear HLA-restricted, with HLA associations seemingly driven largely by CMV exposure. Assigning TCR associations to individual alleles was difficult when HLA alleles, especially DR and DQ, strongly co-occurred. Because counts were too low, more than 15 rarely observed V segments, including chromosome 9 orphons, were excluded from the earlier analysis of 500 to 700 of the donors. Presence/absence analyses assumed roughly uniform sequencing depth across donors, an assumption that may not hold. The sequencing pipeline was judged likely to have produced a cluster of highly shared sequence variants as a technical artifact. The only immune exposure information available for the cohort was CMV serostatus. Because the 87-base-pair reads could not distinguish some IMGT-functional V segments, including TRBV6-2 and TRBV6-3, those segments were excluded. A further reported finding was that TCR beta sequences accurately predicted the HLA-A and HLA-B alleles for most subjects in the first cohort. Most TCR sequences were seen in very few donors, while some public TCRs were found in many individuals. In a later analysis, HLA-associated TCR beta chains were found to be more clonally expanded and to have lower generation probabilities than equally common non-associated chains. In a later analysis, several top co-occurrence clusters were reported to appear linked to parvovirus B19, influenza, CMV and Epstein-Barr virus. A later analysis associated some 17,000 TCR beta sequences with specific HLA alleles at a false discovery rate of 0.05. The authors suggested that the approach could potentially be extended to other disease states and immunological phenotypes. In an earlier analysis of 587 of the donors, most TCR beta V segments were observed in productive rearrangements about 87% or about 30% of the time, broadly matching IMGT annotations.

The CDR3, from cysteine to phenylalanine, totals 19 residues. The kept DNA is CDR3 alone, 57 bases in frame from the first base. The cohort consisted of some 730 healthy bone marrow donors. All cohort members were sampled while nominally healthy, although unrecorded immune exposures were likely present. The donor tested CMV seropositive and was one of the 289 seropositive cohort members. A peripheral blood sample was collected from each donor, and TCR beta sequencing was performed on peripheral blood mononuclear cells. The Qiagen DNeasy Blood Extraction Kit was used to extract genomic DNA from the blood cell samples. Worth noting for this clone: The antigen this receptor binds is unknown. No much larger clone is present one base from it, and per-base qualities are unavailable.

Receptor amplification or capture employed the immunoSEQ multiplex PCR assay. The multiplex PCR relied on a mix of 60 forward primers for TCR Vbeta segments and 13 reverse primers for TCR Jbeta segments. A multiplex PCR assay on genomic DNA amplified the CDR3 region of rearranged TCR beta genes. Amplified TCR beta libraries were sequenced as 87-base-pair reads on the Illumina HiSeq System. In the authors' own workflow: Across the 500 to 850 repertoires, a later analysis counted tens of millions of unique TCR beta chains, roughly 11 million of which were shared by at least two donors. Raw reads were error-corrected and collapsed into unique sequences with a nearest-neighbor algorithm that merged closely related sequences to remove PCR and sequencing errors. CDR3 sequences were aligned to IMGT reference sequences to assign V, D and J gene segments. Each retained sequence needed at least a six-nucleotide match to both a V gene segment and a J gene segment. Rearrangements were classified as productive when the CDR3 lacked stop codons and remained in frame with V and J, and all other rearrangements were classified as non-productive. Following IMGT convention, CDR3 was defined as the stretch from the second conserved V-encoded cysteine to the conserved J-encoded phenylalanine. Sequences without an unambiguous match to a single V gene segment were excluded from the earlier analysis of 450 to 750 of the donors. In an earlier analysis of 587 of the donors, a V segment was called functional when productive rearrangements were above 56.7%, and segregating when the standard deviation between donors exceeded 5%. A statistical classification framework was built to diagnose cytomegalovirus status from the catalog of TCR beta chain sequences. V and J gene assignment, in a later analysis, came from comparing TCR nucleotide sequences with IMGT/GENE-DB human TR gene sequences. In a later analysis, CDR3 sequences and most-parsimonious VDJ recombination scenarios were assigned using the TCRdist pipeline. A later analysis defined each TCR beta chain by its CDR3 amino acid sequence plus V-gene family, and excluded reads lacking a unique V-gene family. As a way to deal with suspected cross-contamination and a sequencing artifact, a later analysis dropped 640 or so nucleotide sequences that were highly shared and had low generation probability. In a later analysis, a clonal expansion index was calculated for each public chain from normalized within-repertoire ranks of inferred template counts. A later analysis computed generation probabilities with a VDJ recombination model fitted to out-of-frame rearrangements, and checked the results against IGoR. Hypergeometric tests were used in a later analysis to score TCR-TCR, TCR-HLA and TCR-CMV co-occurrence, with a repertoire-size bias correction applied to the TCR pairs. In a later analysis, false discovery rates were estimated by permuting HLA or CMV assignments 20 times. In a later analysis, co-occurring TCRs were grouped with DBSCAN, and TCRdist sequence similarity was added when clustering was performed within HLA-allele-positive subsets. Repertoires with fewer than 30,000 or more than 120,000 public chains, plus five repertoires with anomalous nucleotide sharing, were excluded from co-occurrence clustering. The source is immuneACCESS, and TCRdb retained only in-frame sequences with V and J called. Part of the clones is not carried over; for the studies checked, unresolved V genes explain less than half of this, and the remainder is unexplained. From that table come the V and J calls and clone size; the DNA was used to work out D and trimming. Recorded for this sample are roughly 180,000 clones; about 83% of them occurred a single time. Jointly, the top ten make up around 5% of the sample.

The sample was PBMCs. Recombination linked TRBV12-1 to TRBJ2-3; the table names TRBD2, a call not compared with the DNA. TRBV12-1 counts as a pseudogene. This TCR derives from a girl aged 5 to 17 in good health and CMV-seropositive. The CDR3 loop reads CASRRETSGGRTYTDTQYF. The sequence in DNA is TGTGCCAGCAGGAGAGAGACTAGCGGGGGGAGGACCTACACAGATACGCAGTATTTT.